This T cell receptor (beta chain) originates from a study of T cells in localized non-small cell lung cancer. Clones were sequenced by immunoSEQ multiplex PCR, and TCRdb holds only the in-frame ones, with some missing. Among tens of thousands of clones listed, 85% to 90% were seen once. This CDR3 comprises 13 residues. The J segment lost 7 bases and the V segment lost 4 bases, leaving 6 bases of the junction unmatched. The germline gives CDR1 SGHRS, CDR2 YFSETQ. This TCR came from a man aged 40 to 70 with stage I lung adenocarcinoma. The sample in question was peripheral blood, obtained before any cancer treatment. V gene TRBV5-1 combines with J gene TRBJ1-2; TRBD1 aligns across 8 bases. The CDR3 nucleotides read TGCGCCAGCAGCCTCGGACAGGGTCTTGGCTACACCTTC. Translating gives CASSLGQGLGYTF.